Listed here are 13 T cell receptor beta chains from one sample, sequenced in a study of T cell responses to AZD1222 COVID-19 vaccine. Only in-frame clones appear in the TCRdb table, and some are missing; sequencing was by immunoSEQ multiplex PCR. The table lists about 130,000 clones, 84% of them singletons. The material was peripheral blood, obtained on day 0 of AZD1222 vaccination. The receptors come from an adult in good health.

CDR3 amino acids: CASSIDRGEQYF. The CDR3 nucleotides are TGTGCCAGTAGTATTGACAGGGGCGAGCAGTACTTC. The chain joins TRBV19 to TRBJ2-7; 8 bases fit TRBD1. J gave up 6 bases and V 3 bases, and 1 base lay outside the gene matches. CDR3 length: 12 residues. From germline, CDR1 is LNHDA and CDR2 SQIVND (reference sequence).

The genes are TRBV5-1 and TRBJ2-1; 14 nucleotides align to TRBD2. The CDR3 contains 16 residues. Trimming removed 3 bases from V and 10 bases from J; junction bases left unmatched: 9. The germline V gene encodes CDR1 SGHRS and CDR2 YFSETQ. Here the CDR3 reads CASSSPGTSGGEEQFF. The CDR3 region has the DNA TGCGCCAGCAGCTCTCCCGGGACTAGCGGGGGTGAGGAGCAGTTCTTC.

CDR3 in DNA: TGTGCCAGCAGTTACACTTGGCACCCCCCTGAAAAACTGTTTTTT. This sequence encodes CASSYTWHPPEKLFF. The chain couples TRBV6-5 to TRBJ1-4; no clear D gene. V lost 2 bases to trimming and J lost 7 bases, with 14 bases between them. CDR1 is MNHEY and CDR2 is SVGAGI in the germline V gene. The CDR3 loop spans 15 amino acids.

The chain uses TRBV18 and TRBJ2-2, with D unclear. Trimming removed 1 base from V and 0 bases from J, with 9 bases in between. Per germline, CDR1 KGHSH and CDR2 LQKENI. The length of the CDR3 is 16 residues. Written as DNA, the CDR3 is TGTGCCAGCTCACCACGGCAGGCCTCGAACACCGGGGAGCTGTTTTTT. Protein sequence: CASSPRQASNTGELFF.

The chain links TRBV19 to TRBJ2-5; possibly TRBD1 for D (6 bases). V lost 5 bases, J lost 2 bases, and 12 bases lay in between. Germline V CDR1 and CDR2: LNHDA, SQIVND (reference sequence). The CDR3 extends over 14 amino acids. This chain's CDR3 is CASSPQGLQETQYF. CDR3 sequence (DNA): TGTGCCAGTAGTCCCCAGGGGTTGCAAGAGACCCAGTACTTC.

The chain links TRBV28 to TRBJ2-3; TRBD2 is a possible D gene (6 bases). V was shortened by 7 bases and J by 14 bases, with 28 bases between the two germline ends. CDR1 and CDR2 (germline): MDHEN, SYDVKM. The CDR3 consists of 15 residues. This CDR3 is CASIAPWRGQSKWYF. The CDR3 region has the DNA TGTGCCAGCATTGCCCCTTGGCGGGGCCAGTCGAAGTGGTATTTT.

This chain connects TRBV3-1 (or the pseudogene TRBV3-2) to TRBJ2-7; D remains unclear. This CDR3 spans 14 amino acids. V lost 4 bases and J 2 bases, leaving 12 bases between the germline ends. Germline V lookup: CDR1 LGHDT, CDR2 YNNKEL (reference sequence). CDR3 in amino acids: CASSLLALPYEQYF. DNA for the CDR3: TGTGCCAGCAGCCTTCTTGCGTTACCCTACGAGCAGTACTTC.

V is TRBV5-4 and J is TRBJ1-1; 8 bases match TRBD1. The trim removed 1 base at V and 0 bases at J, leaving 5 bases unmatched. The CDR3 runs 16 residues. CDR1 and CDR2 (germline): SGHNT, YYREEE (reference sequence). The CDR3 DNA sequence: TGTGCCAGCAGCTTGCAAAACAGGGGGTTGAACACTGAAGCTTTCTTT. Translation: CASSLQNRGLNTEAFF. The full variable domain, its missing parts supplied by reference TRBV5-4 and TRBJ1-1, is ETGVTQSPTHLIKTRGQQVTLRCSSQSGHNTVSWYQQALGQGPQFIFQYYREEENGRGNFPPRFSGLQFPNYSSELNVNALELDDSALYLCASSLQNRGLNTEAFFGQGTRLTVV.

This clone occurred a few times. The genes are TRBV30 and TRBJ2-3; no reliable D call. This CDR3 spans 13 amino acids. Per germline, CDR1 GTSNPN and CDR2 SVGIG (reference sequence). V gave up 4 bases and J gave up 2 bases, with 10 bases separating them. As DNA, the CDR3 is TGTGCCTGGACGAGACGTAACACAGATACGCAGTATTTT. This translates into CAWTRRNTDTQYF.

This rearrangement joins TRBV5-1 to TRBJ1-6, with unresolved D. This CDR3 comprises 14 residues. In germline, CDR1 is SGHRS, CDR2 YFSETQ. Deletions cut 0 bases from V and 7 bases from J, with 8 bases between. CDR3 DNA sequence: TGCGCCAGCAGCTTGGACGGTAGCAATTCACCCCTCCACTTT. Translating gives CASSLDGSNSPLHF.

V and J are TRBV15 and TRBJ2-1, with no clear D. With 1 base removed from V and 5 bases from J, the gap between germline ends came to 15 bases. The CDR3 contains 16 residues. The germline gives CDR1 LNHNV, CDR2 YYDKDF (reference sequence). The CDR3 reads CATSRVQKYLNNEQFF. In DNA form, the CDR3 reads TGTGCCACCAGCAGAGTGCAGAAATATTTAAACAATGAGCAGTTCTTC. The complete variable domain, with remaining parts taken from reference TRBV15 and TRBJ2-1, reads DAMVIQNPRYQVTQFGKPVTLSCSQTLNHNVMYWYQQKSSQAPKLLFHYYDKDFNNEADTPDNFQSRRPNTSFCFLDIRSPGLGDTAMYLCATSRVQKYLNNEQFFGPGTRLTVL.

This clone is a singleton in its sample. The chain combines TRBV2 with TRBJ1-2, with 7 bases that match TRBD1. This CDR3 has 14 residues. Trimming cost V 5 bases and J 1 base; bases outside gene matches: 4. Germline CDR1 is SNHLY and CDR2 is FYNNEI. The DNA for the CDR3 is TGTGCCAGCAGTTCCGGGACAGTTAACTATGGCTACACCTTC. Translated, it gives CASSSGTVNYGYTF. The full variable domain, with the rest looked up from reference TRBV2 and TRBJ1-2, is EPEVTQTPSHQVTQMGQEVILRCVPISNHLYFYWYRQILGQKVEFLVSFYNNEISEKSEIFDDQFSVERPDGSNFTLKIRSTKLEDSAMYFCASSSGTVNYGYTFGSGTRLTVV.

The chain combines TRBV5-1 with TRBJ1-1; no clear D gene. The CDR3 loop spans 16 amino acids. V was clipped by 0 bases and J by 4 bases, with 16 bases between them. The germline CDR1 and CDR2 sequences are SGHRS and YFSETQ. This CDR3 reads CASSLAQVTASTEAFF. The CDR3 region has the DNA TGCGCCAGCAGCTTGGCCCAAGTGACTGCGAGCACTGAAGCTTTCTTT.